This T cell receptor beta chain was observed in a study of blood T cell repertoires in COVID-19. Sequenced by immunoSEQ multiplex PCR; TCRdb stores in-frame clones only, minus some. The data show about 300,000 clones, with approximately 90% seen just once and roughly 6% held by the top ten. The TCR originated in a woman aged 50 to 65 with COVID-19, enrolled during active disease. Sequencing was carried out using peripheral blood.

The chain's CDR3 is CASSYSAAAKNIQYF. The CDR3 nucleotides read TGTGCCAGCAGTTACTCGGCGGCAGCCAAAAACATTCAGTACTTC. J is TRBJ2-4 and V is TRBV6-5; D is unclear. Germline loops: CDR1 MNHEY, CDR2 SVGAGI. V was pared by 0 bases and J by 0 bases, with 6 bases between. The CDR3 is made up of 15 amino acids.